The present T cell receptor beta chain was sequenced within a study of blood T cell repertoires in COVID-19. Profiled with immunoSEQ multiplex PCR; TCRdb holds only in-frame clones, not every one. Here the sample spans 100,000 or so clones, around 93% being singletons. The sequenced sample was peripheral blood. The source is a man aged 45-65 years with acute or convalescent COVID-19.

As DNA, the CDR3 is TGTGCCAGTGGGAGGGGGGGTAGCACAGATACGCAGTATTTT. Translation gives CASGRGGSTDTQYF. The V and J genes are TRBV2 and TRBJ2-3; TRBD2 is a possible D gene (7 bases). The CDR3 spans 14 residues. The germline CDR1 and CDR2 sequences are SNHLY and FYNNEI. Trimming took off 9 bases at V and 0 bases at J, with 13 bases between the two ends.